This TCR beta chain was sequenced for a study of blood T cell repertoires in COVID-19. For the study at large: PBMCs, B-cell-depleted T cells, or T cells were the source of the cDNA or gDNA that made up the material.

Original processing notes: The assay estimated nucleated cells by amplifying reference gene primers. The table came from immunoSEQ multiplex PCR; TCRdb's copy has only in-frame clones and leaves some out. V and J calls and clone size are given by that table; D and trimming were obtained from the DNA. The sample shows 100,000 or so clones, about 77% of them seen only once. This clone was detected only a few times. This CDR3 region has 13 residues. Germline CDR1 is MNHEY and CDR2 is SVGEGT. Trimming shortened V by 5 bases and J by 6 bases, and 11 bases separated the two germline ends. Sequenced material: peripheral blood. This clonotype was sampled from a woman aged 65 to 85 with acute or convalescent COVID-19. J is TRBJ1-5 and V is TRBV6-2 or TRBV6-3; perhaps TRBD1 as D (5 bases). CDR3 nucleotides: TGTGCCAGCAGTCAGGGATTTCTTCAGCCCCAGCATTTT. Its translation: CASSQGFLQPQHF.